The entry below describes one TCR beta chain. Some clones are missing from TCRdb's copy, which holds only in-frame ones; the method was immunoSEQ multiplex PCR. The table lists under 150,000 clones, more than 70% of them singletons. Ages ranged from about 18 to 89 years, with residence in fewer than 25 US areas. The sample is drawn from a study of blood T cell repertoires in COVID-19. Study background: COVID-19 samples collected from the United States, Italy and Spain covered acute and convalescent phases.

With 5 bases removed from V and 2 bases from J, the gap between germline ends came to 13 bases. CDR1 and CDR2 (germline): MNHNY, SVGAGI (reference sequence). The CDR3 has 15 amino acids. This receptor was identified in a man in his forties with acute COVID-19. The source material was PBMCs or T cells enriched from blood (not recorded which). The rearrangement joins TRBV6-6 to TRBJ2-1; D might be TRBD1 (5 bases). DNA for the CDR3: TGTGCCAGCAGTCTCCGGGCACAGGCCTACAATGAGCAGTTCTTC. Its protein is CASSLRAQAYNEQFF.